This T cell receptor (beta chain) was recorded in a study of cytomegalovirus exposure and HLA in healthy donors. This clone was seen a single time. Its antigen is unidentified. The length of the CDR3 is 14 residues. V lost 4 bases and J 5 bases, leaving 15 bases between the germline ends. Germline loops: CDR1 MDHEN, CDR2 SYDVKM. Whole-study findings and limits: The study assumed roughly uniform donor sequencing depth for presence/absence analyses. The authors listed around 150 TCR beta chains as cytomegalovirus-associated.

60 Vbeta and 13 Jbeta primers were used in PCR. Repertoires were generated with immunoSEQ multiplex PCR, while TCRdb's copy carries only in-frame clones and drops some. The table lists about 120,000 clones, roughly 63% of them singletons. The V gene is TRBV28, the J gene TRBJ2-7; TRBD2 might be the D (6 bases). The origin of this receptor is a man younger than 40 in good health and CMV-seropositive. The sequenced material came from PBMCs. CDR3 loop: CASSSTGGRDEQYF. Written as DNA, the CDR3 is TGTGCCAGCAGTTCAACCGGGGGTCGAGACGAGCAGTACTTC.